The rows below give T cell receptor beta chains drawn from one sample of a study of blood T cell repertoires in COVID-19. Clones were read by immunoSEQ multiplex PCR, and TCRdb kept only the in-frame ones, dropping some. In the table there are 300,000 or so clones, approximately 90% of which are singletons. Sequenced sample: peripheral blood. These receptor sequences come from a middle-aged woman with acute or convalescent COVID-19. Both conserved end residues are part of each CDR3. A D gene is named only where the DNA matches it firmly. Clone size, where shown, is once, few, many, or a class for clones that have expanded.

12 - - TRBJ1-1 TRBV12-3/TRBV12-4 CASSAGNAEAFF TGTGCCAGCTCCGCGGGCAACGCTGAAGCTTTCTTT
15 once - TRBJ2-5 TRBV4-1 CASSQVSDLEETQYF TGCGCCAGCAGCCAAGTATCGGACTTAGAAGAGACCCAGTACTTC
12 - TRBD1 TRBJ1-1 TRBV28 CASSSRTGEAFF TGTGCCAGCAGTTCCCGGACAGGGGAAGCTTTCTTT
15 once - TRBJ2-1 TRBV7-8 CASSLLAVSYNEQFF TGTGCCAGCAGCTTATTGGCAGTTTCCTACAATGAGCAGTTCTTC
13 - TRBD2 TRBJ2-3 TRBV5-1 CASSSAGMDTQYF TGCGCCAGCAGTTCAGCGGGGATGGATACGCAGTATTTT
15 - TRBD1 TRBJ1-5 TRBV28 CASASGTGSNQPQHF TGTGCCAGCGCATCCGGGACAGGGAGCAATCAGCCCCAGCATTTT
14 - - TRBJ1-4 TRBV11-2 CASSLDAASGKLFF TGTGCCAGCAGCTTAGACGCGGCTAGTGGAAAACTGTTTTTT
14 - - TRBJ1-3 TRBV7-2 CASSLQGGGNTIYF TGTGCCAGCAGCTTGCAGGGTGGAGGAAACACCATATATTTT
15 - - TRBJ1-2 TRBV7-3 CASSPSVGDLYGYTF TGTGCCAGCAGCCCAAGTGTGGGAGACCTCTATGGCTACACCTTC
20 - TRBD2 TRBJ2-5 TRBV28 CASSLFGLAGGSRLQETQYF TGTGCCAGCAGTCTCTTCGGACTAGCGGGGGGGTCCCGTCTACAAGAGACCCAGTACTTC
14 - - TRBJ2-5 TRBV5-4 CASSALAVGGSQYF TGTGCCAGCAGCGCCCTCGCTGTTGGAGGGAGCCAGTACTTC
15 - - TRBJ2-2 TRBV7-2 CASSFTILGTGELFF TGTGCCAGCAGCTTTACGATACTAGGGACCGGGGAGCTGTTTTTT
16 - TRBD2 TRBJ2-1 TRBV5-4 CASSSGLAGPAGEQFF TGTGCCAGCAGCTCGGGACTAGCGGGGCCGGCGGGGGAGCAGTTCTTC
14 - - TRBJ2-3 TRBV9 CASSVGLPTDTQYF TGTGCCAGCAGCGTAGGGCTCCCCACAGATACGCAGTATTTT
16 - TRBD2 TRBJ2-5 TRBV2 CASSPEGGGAGKTQYF TGTGCCAGCTCGCCTGAAGGCGGGGGGGCGGGAAAGACCCAGTACTTC
15 - - TRBJ2-5 TRBV10-3 CAISESANPRETQYF TGTGCCATCAGTGAGTCTGCCAACCCTAGAGAGACCCAGTACTTC
15 - - TRBJ2-5 TRBV19 CASSIVVAGRQTQYF TGTGCCAGTAGTATAGTGGTGGCAGGGAGGCAGACCCAGTACTTC
15 - TRBD1 TRBJ1-4 TRBV7-9 CASSLANRGGEKLFF TGTGCCAGCAGCTTAGCTAACAGGGGAGGTGAAAAACTGTTTTTT
12 - - TRBJ1-2 TRBV29-1 CSGGDRRYGYTF TGCAGCGGAGGAGACAGACGCTATGGCTACACCTTC
15 - TRBD1 TRBJ1-1 TRBV27 CASSSPGTGAREAFF TGTGCCAGCAGTTCGCCCGGGACAGGGGCTCGAGAAGCTTTCTTT
14 - - TRBJ1-1 TRBV5-1 CASSLLPEGTEAFF TGCGCCAGCAGCTTACTTCCAGAGGGCACTGAAGCTTTCTTT
15 - - TRBJ2-2 TRBV3-1/TRBV3-2 CASSQDHSDTGELFF TGTGCCAGCAGCCAAGATCACAGTGACACCGGGGAGCTGTTTTTT
15 - TRBD1 TRBJ1-5 TRBV19 CASSPAGTGGRPQHF TGTGCCAGTAGTCCCGCCGGGACAGGGGGTAGGCCCCAGCATTTT
13 - - TRBJ1-1 TRBV7-3 CASSLYGNTEAFF TGTGCCAGCAGCTTATACGGTAACACTGAAGCTTTCTTT
12 - - TRBJ1-5 TRBV10-3 CATAGGQGPQHF TGTGCCACCGCGGGGGGCCAAGGGCCCCAGCATTTT
14 - - TRBJ1-1 TRBV6-1 CASSEAPVNTEAFF TGTGCCAGCAGTGAAGCGCCAGTGAACACTGAAGCTTTCTTT
22 - - TRBJ1-1 TRBV21-1 CASSKQPECLQGPSDLNTEAFF TGTGCCAGCAGCAAACAGCCTGAGTGTCTACAGGGCCCATCGGATTTGAACACTGAAGCTTTCTTT
15 - TRBD2 TRBJ2-3 TRBV10-2 CASSEVWPQREALYF TGCGCCAGCAGTGAAGTTTGGCCCCAGCGGGAAGCGCTCTATTTT
14 - - TRBJ1-5 TRBV2 CASSERGSNQPQHF TGTGCCAGCAGTGAAAGGGGTAGCAATCAGCCCCAGCATTTT
15 - - TRBJ1-2 TRBV11-2 CASSHLQGRMDGYTF TGTGCCAGCAGCCATTTACAGGGACGGATGGATGGCTACACCTTC
13 - - TRBJ1-5 TRBV7-2 CASSQREGQPQHF TGTGCCAGCAGTCAGAGGGAAGGTCAGCCCCAGCATTTT
16 - TRBD1 TRBJ2-5 TRBV7-8 CASSLRTGRPGETQYF TGTGCCAGCAGCTTAAGGACAGGACGCCCCGGGGAGACCCAGTACTTC
14 - - TRBJ2-5 TRBV2 CASSGNTGSETQYF TGTGCCAGCAGTGGAAATACAGGGTCAGAGACCCAGTACTTC
11 - - TRBJ1-2 TRBV3-1/TRBV3-2 CASSQVSGYTF TGTGCCAGCAGCCAAGTCTCTGGCTACACCTTC
15 - - TRBJ2-2 TRBV5-3 CARSSIGPAPGELFF TGTGCCAGAAGCTCAATTGGGCCCGCCCCCGGGGAGCTGTTTTTT
15 - - TRBJ1-1 TRBV5-4 CASSLKGPPHTEAFF TGTGCCAGCAGCTTGAAGGGGCCGCCCCACACTGAAGCTTTCTTT
15 - TRBD1 TRBJ2-5 TRBV5-1 CASSGGQGSHETQYF TGCGCCAGCAGCGGTGGACAGGGATCGCATGAGACCCAGTACTTC
15 - TRBD1 TRBJ2-5 TRBV15 CATSRAIQGAETQYF TGTGCCACCAGCAGAGCTATACAGGGGGCAGAGACCCAGTACTTC
13 - - TRBJ1-2 TRBV27 CASSLTGNYGYTF TGTGCCAGCAGTTTAACGGGAAACTATGGCTACACCTTC
13 - - TRBJ1-1 TRBV30 CAWRYHRTNEAFF TGTGCCTGGAGATATCATCGGACAAATGAAGCTTTCTTT
13 - - TRBJ1-1 TRBV15 CATSQQGDTEAFF TGTGCCACCAGTCAACAGGGAGACACTGAAGCTTTCTTT
15 - - TRBJ2-6 TRBV5-6 CASSRENSGANVLTF TGTGCCAGCAGCAGAGAAAACTCTGGGGCCAACGTCCTGACTTTC
14 - - TRBJ2-1 TRBV11-2 CASSPLGRGNEQFF TGTGCCAGCAGCCCCTTGGGGCGGGGTAATGAGCAGTTCTTC
18 - - TRBJ2-6 TRBV6-2/TRBV6-3 CASSDGLTDYSGANVLTF TGTGCCAGCAGTGACGGACTGACGGACTACTCTGGGGCCAACGTCCTGACTTTC
11 - - TRBJ2-1 TRBV10-1 CASSGNNEQFF TGCGCCAGCAGTGGTAACAATGAGCAGTTCTTC
18 - TRBD1 TRBJ1-5 TRBV4-1 CASSRDGTGISDDQPQHF TGCGCCAGCAGCCGAGATGGGACAGGTATTTCCGATGATCAGCCCCAGCATTTT
14 - - TRBJ2-2 TRBV4-1 CASSKTGYTGELFF TGCGCCAGCAGTAAGACGGGGTACACCGGGGAGCTGTTTTTT